These 7 T cell receptor beta chains originate from one sample sequenced in a study of blood T cell repertoires in COVID-19. Clones were read by immunoSEQ multiplex PCR, and TCRdb kept only the in-frame ones, dropping some. The data show 9,000 to 13,000 clones, with 75% to 90% seen just once and around 7.7% held by the top ten. Sequenced input: peripheral blood. These receptors came from an older man with active COVID-19.

This rearrangement joins TRBV5-4 to TRBJ2-5; TRBD2 matches at 8 bases. Germline CDR1 reads SGHNT; CDR2 reads YYREEE (reference sequence). This CDR3 has 16 residues. V dropped 5 bases and J dropped 1; count of bases not matched to a gene: 10. CDR3 sequence: CASSFPGTRSQETQYF. In DNA, the CDR3 is TGTGCCAGCAGTTTTCCCGGGACTAGGTCCCAAGAGACCCAGTACTTC.

This chain uses TRBV20-1 with TRBJ1-5; a possible D gene is TRBD1 (5 bases). The ends were cut back, 3 bases at V and 1 base at J, with 10 bases in the middle. This CDR3 spans 14 amino acids. Germline CDR1 and CDR2: DFQATT and SNEGSKA (reference sequence). The CDR3 spells CSASQGGSNQPQHF. The CDR3 bases are TGCAGTGCTAGTCAGGGAGGGAGCAATCAGCCCCAGCATTTT.

The rearrangement uses TRBV6-5 and TRBJ1-2; TRBD1 aligns across 7 bases. CDR3 length: 15 residues. The germline CDR1 and CDR2 sequences are MNHEY and SVGAGI. V lost 0 bases and J lost 4; bases outside the gene matches: 5. CDR3 nucleotides: TGTGCCAGCAGTTACTCCCGGACAGGCCTCTATGGCTACACCTTC. This encodes CASSYSRTGLYGYTF.

The rearrangement uses TRBV19 and TRBJ1-6, with 8 bases matching TRBD1. CDR3 size: 16 residues. The V segment lost 3 bases and the J segment 10 bases; nucleotides outside the gene matches: 11. CDR1 and CDR2 (germline): LNHDA, SQIVND (reference sequence). This CDR3 reads CASSMSSDRVGSPLHF. CDR3 coding DNA: TGTGCCAGTAGTATGTCGTCGGACAGGGTGGGATCACCCCTCCACTTT.

This clone has just one count. The chain is built from TRBV5-1 and TRBJ2-1; TRBD2 agrees at 14 bases. This CDR3 region has 17 residues. V shed 3 bases, J shed 4 bases, and the junction held 6 bases outside the gene matches. CDR1 is SGHRS and CDR2 is YFSETQ in the germline V gene. CDR3 protein: CASSSGLAGGSYNEQFF. The CDR3 DNA follows: TGCGCCAGCAGCTCCGGACTAGCGGGGGGATCGTACAATGAGCAGTTCTTC.

A note on this clone: Other DNA variants within this sample encode the same CDR3. This chain joins TRBV7-2 and TRBJ1-2; 12 bases align to TRBD1. CDR3 length equals 15 residues. Trimming removed 5 bases from V and 8 bases from J; junction bases left unmatched: 9. From germline, CDR1 is SGHTA and CDR2 FQGNSA. The chain's CDR3 is CASSTGQGAIYGYTF. CDR3 in DNA: TGTGCCAGCAGCACGGGACAGGGGGCGATTTACGGCTACACCTTC.

This sequence joins TRBV6-2 or TRBV6-3 and TRBJ2-1, with TRBD1 identical over 7 bases. This CDR3 has 14 residues. J lost 2 bases, V lost 2 bases, and 0 bases had no gene match. Germline CDR1 and CDR2: MNHEY and SVGEGT. Here the CDR3 reads CASSYGTAYNEQFF. The CDR3, as DNA: TGTGCCAGCAGTTACGGGACAGCCTACAATGAGCAGTTCTTC.